This TCR beta chain comes out of a study of blood T cell repertoires in COVID-19. Turning to the study itself: PBMCs, B-cell-depleted T cells, or T cells were the source of the cDNA or gDNA that made up the material.

Repertoires were generated with immunoSEQ multiplex PCR, while TCRdb's copy carries only in-frame clones and drops some. In the table there are approximately 170,000 clones, approximately 89% of which are singletons. V shed 4 bases, J shed 0 bases, and the junction held 4 bases outside the gene matches. The CDR3 consists of 15 residues. Germline V gene data show CDR1 as SGHRS and CDR2 as YFSETQ. The origin of this receptor is a young woman who had recovered from COVID-19. The source material was PBMCs or T cells enriched from blood (not recorded which). The rearrangement uses TRBV5-1 and TRBJ2-3; 8 bases fit TRBD1. The DNA of the CDR3 is TGCGCCAGCAGCCCGGGACAGGTTAGCACAGATACGCAGTATTTT. Its protein product is CASSPGQVSTDTQYF.